This TCR beta chain was captured in a study of shared clonotypes between healthy human individuals. Study-level information: Researchers drew samples from a couple of women and a few men aged 18 to 49.

Overall study findings and caveats: Clonotype sharing among donors likely depends on sequencing depth.

As for this clone: What it binds is not known.

Healthy adults negative for HIV, lacking recent acute infections or vaccinations, served as donors. V was clipped by 4 bases and J by 6 bases; unmatched bases: 5. CDR1 SGHRS and CDR2 YFSETQ come from the germline V gene. The CDR3 has 14 amino acids. Authors' processing steps: There were no quality scores in the junction-only immunoSEQ sequences, so filtering differed. This table comes from immunoSEQ multiplex PCR, and its TCRdb copy is limited to in-frame clones, with some not included. From that table come the V and J calls and clone size; the DNA was used to work out D and trimming. The sample carries hundreds of thousands of clones, roughly four fifths recorded once.

The TCR was taken from a woman between 40 and 55 years old in good health. Some clones in this sample may be carry-over from other donors' samples. Sequenced material: PBMCs. The chain couples TRBV5-1 to TRBJ1-1; 11 nucleotides align to TRBD1. CDR3 sequence: CASSKGQGGSEAFF. The CDR3, as DNA: TGCGCCAGCAGCAAGGGACAGGGGGGATCTGAAGCTTTCTTT.